This is a list of T cell receptor beta chains from one sample in a study of molecular identifiers for immune sequencing clone quantification. A single record per CDR3 protein comes from TCRdb applying MiXCR to the PCR reads. The sample holds hundreds of thousands of distinct CDR3 sequences, about 20% seen once. Material for sequencing was naive CD8+ T cells from blood, with Jurkat cell RNA spiked in. The receptors here all came from a human donor in good health. Some libraries in this study had Jurkat cell RNA spiked in. Both conserved end residues are part of each CDR3. The order of the fields is CDR3 DNA, CDR3 protein, D gene, clone size, J gene, V gene. The D gene is left open where the match is weak. Where a row states a size, it is once, few, many or the class of an expanded clone; other rows omit it.

TGTGCCAGCAGCTTAGTGGGTAAGGGGAGACCGAACACTGAAGCTTTCTTT | CASSLVGKGRPNTEAFF | - | many | TRBJ1-1 | TRBV7-9
TGTGCCAGCAGTTTATGGCCCGGATCCTCCTACGAGCAGTACTTC | CASSLWPGSSYEQYF | - | many | TRBJ2-7 | TRBV28
TGTGCCAGCAGTTTAGCGGGGGGGTCGTATGAGCAGTTCTTC | CASSLAGGSYEQFF | TRBD2 | few | TRBJ2-1 | TRBV12-3/TRBV12-4
TGTGCCAGAAGTAGCCGGGACAGGGGGTACGAGCAGTACTTC | CARSSRDRGYEQYF | TRBD1 | - | TRBJ2-7 | TRBV12-3/TRBV12-4
TGCGCCAGCAGCACGAACCCATGGACGGGAGCTAACTATGGCTACACCTTC | CASSTNPWTGANYGYTF | - | many | TRBJ1-2 | TRBV4-3
TGTACCAGCAGCTTAACAGGGACCACTGAAGCTTTCTTT | CTSSLTGTTEAFF | - | - | TRBJ1-1 | TRBV5-6
TGTGCCAGCAGTTTCATCTATGGACAGTACGAGCAGTACTTC | CASSFIYGQYEQYF | - | - | TRBJ2-7 | TRBV27
TGTGCCAGCAGCGCGGGGTCCGGGGGGGCAAACCCCTACGAGCAGTACTTC | CASSAGSGGANPYEQYF | TRBD2 | - | TRBJ2-7 | TRBV7-9
TGTGCCAGCAGCTTAGTCGGGGCGGGAGTGGGTGAGACCCAGTACTTC | CASSLVGAGVGETQYF | TRBD2 | many | TRBJ2-5 | TRBV7-2
TGTGCCAGCAGCCCAACGGGGCAGTCCAAAAACATTCAGTACTTC | CASSPTGQSKNIQYF | - | many | TRBJ2-4 | TRBV7-9
TGTGCCAGCCGCCCGGGGGCGACGAACACTGAAGCTTTCTTT | CASRPGATNTEAFF | - | few | TRBJ1-1 | TRBV7-9
TGCAGTGCTAGAGGACCGGGCCGTACTAGCGGTTCCTACGAGCAGTACTTC | CSARGPGRTSGSYEQYF | TRBD2 | many | TRBJ2-7 | TRBV20-1
TGTGCTAGTGGTTTGGGACACTACTACGAGCAGTACTTC | CASGLGHYYEQYF | - | - | TRBJ2-7 | TRBV12-5
TGTGCCAGCAGCACCACAGGAACTAACTATGGCTACACCTTC | CASSTTGTNYGYTF | - | many | TRBJ1-2 | TRBV6-2/TRBV6-3
TGTGCCAGCAGTTACGGACAGTGGACTGAAGCTTTCTTT | CASSYGQWTEAFF | - | many | TRBJ1-1 | TRBV6-5
TGTGCCAGCAGCAACCATGCCCGAGGATTAGGTGAGCAGTTCTTC | CASSNHARGLGEQFF | - | many | TRBJ2-1 | TRBV28
TGTGCCTGGAGTGAGGGGGGGGCTAGCACAGATACGCAGTATTTT | CAWSEGGASTDTQYF | - | many | TRBJ2-3 | TRBV30